One and the same sample provided the 19 T cell receptor beta chains below, sequenced in a study of cytomegalovirus exposure and HLA in healthy donors. PCR involved 60 Vbeta and 13 Jbeta primers. Generated by immunoSEQ multiplex PCR, the TCRdb table keeps only in-frame clones and is missing some. The repertoire holds roughly 160,000 clones, with around 75% as singletons. Sequencing used PBMCs. The receptor source for this set is a female donor in good health and CMV-seronegative.

In this sample, this clone turned up a few times. V and J are TRBV4-3 and TRBJ2-7, with D possibly TRBD1 on 6 matching bases. Germline-derived CDR1 and CDR2 are LGHNA and YSLEER. V shed 1 base and J shed 6 bases, with 10 bases lying between them. The CDR3 has 13 amino acids. The CDR3 region has the DNA TGCGCCAGCAGCCAAGTCACAGGGATCGAGCAGTACTTC. As protein: CASSQVTGIEQYF.

The chain recombines TRBV7-2 with TRBJ2-7; 7 nucleotides agree with TRBD1. The CDR3 length is 14 residues. Germline lookup yields CDR1 SGHTA and CDR2 FQGNSA. Trimming at V came to 3 bases and at J to 3 bases, leaving 5 bases not matched to a gene. The CDR3 DNA sequence: TGTGCCAGCAGCTTTTACGGACAGGTCTACGAGCAGTACTTC. Translated, it gives CASSFYGQVYEQYF.

The genes are TRBV6-1 and TRBJ2-5, with 9 bases lining up with TRBD2. Germline CDR1 and CDR2: MNHNS and SASEGT. The CDR3 covers 18 residues. V shed 4 bases and J 1 base; nucleotides not matched to a gene: 13. Written as DNA, the CDR3 is TGTGCCAGCAGTGGACGTAGCAGCGGGGGGCGCATCCAAGAGACCCAGTACTTC. Its protein product is CASSGRSSGGRIQETQYF.

V gene TRBV28 combines with J gene TRBJ2-7; 7 bases fit TRBD1. V trimming: 6 bases; J trimming: 5 bases; junction bases outside the gene matches: 10. CDR3 size: 14 residues. Germline V lookup: CDR1 MDHEN, CDR2 SYDVKM. The CDR3 DNA reads as TGTGCCAGCAGCTCGACAGGGCGCGGCGACGAGCAGTACTTC. Translating it yields CASSSTGRGDEQYF.

The J gene is TRBJ2-2, the V gene TRBV7-2; D is possibly TRBD2 (5 bases). Germline V gives CDR1 SGHTA, CDR2 FQGNSA. This CDR3 has 15 amino acids. Deletions cut 5 bases from V and 8 bases from J, with 18 bases between. DNA of the CDR3: TGTGCCAGCAGCCCCGGTGGGTGGACTCCAGGGGAGCTGTTTTTT. It translates to CASSPGGWTPGELFF.

This sequence joins TRBV5-8 and TRBJ2-5, with a tentative D call TRBD2 (5 bases). V was shortened by 5 bases and J by 5 bases, with 19 bases between the two germline ends. Germline lookup yields CDR1 SGHTS and CDR2 YDEGEE. The CDR3 sequence is 15 residues long. CDR3 loop: CASSPTGNGGETQYF. DNA of the CDR3: TGTGCCAGCAGTCCGACGGGAAACGGCGGGGAGACCCAGTACTTC.

The V gene is TRBV13, the J gene TRBJ2-5, with D unresolved. CDR3 size: 12 residues. Per the germline V gene, CDR1 is PRHDT and CDR2 is FYEKMQ (reference sequence). The V end was cut by 3 bases, the J end by 5 bases, with 7 bases between. The CDR3 DNA reads TGTGCCAGCAGCTTCAATGGCGAGACCCAGTACTTC. It encodes CASSFNGETQYF. Looking up the rest from reference TRBV13 and TRBJ2-5 gives the full variable domain: AAGVIQSPRHLIKEKRETATLKCYPIPRHDTVYWYQQGPGQDPQFLISFYEKMQSDKGSIPDRFSAQQFSDYHSELNMSSLELGDSALYFCASSFNGETQYFGPGTRLLVL.

The V and J genes are TRBV5-1 and TRBJ2-5; 8 bases fit TRBD2. Germline CDR1 SGHRS, CDR2 YFSETQ. The CDR3 runs to 16 residues. V shed 0 bases, J shed 1 base, and the junction held 5 bases outside the gene matches. The CDR3 coding sequence is TGCGCCAGCAGCTTGGGTCCTAGCGGGCGCCAAGAGACCCAGTACTTC. The encoded protein is CASSLGPSGRQETQYF. The full variable domain, completed using reference TRBV5-1 and TRBJ2-5, is KAGVTQTPRYLIKTRGQQVTLSCSPISGHRSVSWYQQTPGQGLQFLFEYFSETQRNKGNFPGRFSGRQFSNSRSEMNVSTLELGDSALYLCASSLGPSGRQETQYFGPGTRLLVL.

The V call is TRBV11-2, the J call TRBJ2-7; 8 bases are shared with TRBD1. Germline loops: CDR1 SGHAT, CDR2 FQNNGV. Trimming removed 1 base from V and 6 bases from J; junction bases left unmatched: 11. This CDR3 has 16 amino acids. This CDR3 is CASSLVGTGSTGEQYF. For the CDR3, the DNA is TGTGCCAGCAGCTTAGTTGGGACAGGCTCTACTGGCGAGCAGTACTTC.

The chain links TRBV6-5 to TRBJ1-4, with 7 bases fitting TRBD1. CDR1 and CDR2 from the germline V gene are MNHEY and SVGAGI. CDR3 length: 15 amino acids. The J segment lost 0 bases and the V segment lost 5 bases, leaving 3 bases of the junction unmatched. The CDR3 is CASSPDRATNEKLFF. The CDR3 coding sequence is TGTGCCAGCAGTCCCGACAGGGCAACTAATGAAAAACTGTTTTTT.

This clone was observed once. The V gene is TRBV7-9, the J gene TRBJ2-1; a weak D match, TRBD2 (6 bases). The germline CDR1 and CDR2 sequences are SEHNR and FQNEAQ (reference sequence). The ends were cut back, 4 bases at V and 8 bases at J, with 9 bases in the middle. This CDR3 spans 12 amino acids. CDR3 sequence: CASSSPGDEQFF. The DNA for the CDR3 is TGTGCCAGCAGCTCCCCGGGAGATGAGCAGTTCTTC.

CDR3 sequence (DNA): TGTGCCAGCAGCCGACAGGGATATCGAAACACCATATATTTT. Protein sequence: CASSRQGYRNTIYF. This chain connects TRBV7-2 to TRBJ1-3, with 7 bases matching TRBD1. V lost 5 bases and J lost 5; bases outside the gene matches: 6. The CDR3 loop spans 14 amino acids. Germline V gene lookup returns CDR1 SGHTA and CDR2 FQGNSA.

The chain couples TRBV2 to TRBJ1-1, with 8 bases lining up with TRBD1. CDR3 length equals 14 residues. The V gene's germline CDR1 is SNHLY and CDR2 FYNNEI. Unmatched junction bases numbered 14, after V lost 6 bases and J lost 11 bases. The CDR3 reads CASSWDRFKIRAFF. For the CDR3, the DNA is TGTGCCAGCAGCTGGGACAGGTTCAAAATACGGGCTTTCTTT.

The rearrangement links TRBV4-2 to TRBJ2-5, with 7 bases that match TRBD2. V was clipped by 8 bases and J by 3 bases; unmatched bases: 12. The germline V gene has CDR1 LGHNA and CDR2 YNFKEQ. The CDR3 runs 15 residues. The CDR3: CASGKTSRVEETQYF. CDR3 coding DNA: TGTGCCAGCGGGAAGACTAGCAGGGTCGAAGAGACCCAGTACTTC.

This chain links TRBV7-6 with TRBJ2-7; 8 positions agree with TRBD1. Germline CDR1 reads SGHVS; CDR2 reads FNYEAQ. The junction had 9 bases not matched to a gene; V was cut back by 5 bases and J by 6 bases. The CDR3 runs 14 residues. This CDR3 reads CASSPTGEGSEQYF. CDR3 DNA sequence: TGTGCCAGCAGCCCGACAGGGGAAGGGTCCGAGCAGTACTTC.

The rearrangement links TRBV5-1 to TRBJ1-2, with a possible D match to TRBD1 (5 bases). The germline V gene has CDR1 SGHRS and CDR2 YFSETQ. CDR3 length equals 15 residues. Trimming removed 2 bases at V and 0 bases at J, with 11 bases between. The CDR3 is CASSFRAPANYGYTF. The CDR3 DNA reads as TGCGCCAGCAGCTTCAGGGCCCCAGCTAACTATGGCTACACCTTC.

J is TRBJ1-2 and V is TRBV6-5, with a tentative D call TRBD1 (6 bases). V shed 5 bases and J shed 2 bases, with 9 bases lying between them. The CDR3 loop spans 13 amino acids. Germline lookup yields CDR1 MNHEY and CDR2 SVGAGI. This CDR3 reads CASSMDSNYGYTF. CDR3 coding DNA: TGTGCCAGCAGTATGGACAGCAACTATGGCTACACCTTC.

The gene calls are TRBV6-6 and TRBJ1-3; D unclear. Germline V gene lookup returns CDR1 MNHNY and CDR2 SVGAGI (reference sequence). The CDR3 covers 14 residues. Deletions cut 2 bases from V and 0 bases from J, with 5 bases between. CDR3 loop: CASSYASSGNTIYF. CDR3 DNA: TGTGCCAGCAGTTACGCGAGCTCTGGAAACACCATATATTTT.

The table lists this clone with a count of one. The chain recombines TRBV5-6 with TRBJ1-2, with D uncertain. The V end lost 1 base, the J end lost 4 bases, and 11 bases lay between the germline ends. This CDR3 region has 14 residues. Germline V gene sequence: CDR1 SGHDT, CDR2 YYEEEE. The CDR3 here is CASSLFEGPYGYTF. The CDR3 nucleotides read TGTGCCAGCAGCTTGTTCGAGGGCCCCTATGGCTACACCTTC.